The entry that follows covers one TCR beta chain sequence. A junction end diverges from the germline sequence, so it may reflect a read error. Unsorted bulk tissue of about 18-34 mg yielded co-extracted RNA and DNA. Subjects presented with primary liver carcinoma managed by surgical resection. Samples were taken from five separate regions (per tumor). These data originate in a study of tumor-infiltrating lymphocytes in primary liver carcinoma. Study overall: Tumor lesions were T1-T3 N0M0 and spanned roughly 4.2 to 11 cm.

Germline V gene sequence: CDR1 MGHRA, CDR2 YSYEKL. The CDR3 length is 15 residues. From around 500 ng total RNA, TCR beta cDNA was generated with a primer in the constant region. Three nested multiplex PCR rounds of slightly modified ARM-PCR generated TCR beta libraries. The opening two PCR rounds, nine to eleven cycles each, paired TRBV1-TRBV30 forward primers with a C-beta reverse primer. TCRdb re-analysed the multiplex PCR reads in MiXCR, keeping a single row per CDR3 protein. The table shows roughly 53,000 distinct CDR3 sequences, with about 80% occurring only once. The sequencing input was liver tumor tissue from sampling region 2. Subset: tumor region T2, inferior pole. The chain couples TRBV4-1 to TRBJ2-2; 10 nucleotides agree with TRBD2. This clonotype was sampled from a man aged 35 to 55 with primary liver carcinoma and hepatitis B virus infection. The CDR3 DNA sequence: TGCCCCGGCAGTCTAGCGGGAGATGTCACCGGGGAGCTATTTTTT. Translation: CPGSLAGDVTGELFF.